Given below is one TCR beta chain in context. The antigen is not known. The data are from a study of T cell responses to AZD1222 COVID-19 vaccine. Study overall: Second-dose groups at about 4 or about 12 weeks were pooled.

Generated by immunoSEQ multiplex PCR, the TCRdb table keeps only in-frame clones and is missing some. The table shows around 140,000 clones, with 90% to 95% occurring only once. Whole-study findings and limits: Increases in Spike-specific TCR breadth and depth were seen after two AZD1222 doses.

This CDR3 has 11 amino acids. V was cut by 5 bases and J by 9 bases, with 10 bases left in between. The clonotype was recovered from an adult in good health. This specimen was peripheral blood, taken on day 0 of AZD1222 vaccination. This chain connects TRBV12-3 or TRBV12-4 to TRBJ1-1; TRBD1 might be the D (5 bases). CDR3 region: CASSLGTKAFF. CDR3 DNA sequence: TGTGCCAGCAGTCTGGGGACCAAAGCTTTCTTT.